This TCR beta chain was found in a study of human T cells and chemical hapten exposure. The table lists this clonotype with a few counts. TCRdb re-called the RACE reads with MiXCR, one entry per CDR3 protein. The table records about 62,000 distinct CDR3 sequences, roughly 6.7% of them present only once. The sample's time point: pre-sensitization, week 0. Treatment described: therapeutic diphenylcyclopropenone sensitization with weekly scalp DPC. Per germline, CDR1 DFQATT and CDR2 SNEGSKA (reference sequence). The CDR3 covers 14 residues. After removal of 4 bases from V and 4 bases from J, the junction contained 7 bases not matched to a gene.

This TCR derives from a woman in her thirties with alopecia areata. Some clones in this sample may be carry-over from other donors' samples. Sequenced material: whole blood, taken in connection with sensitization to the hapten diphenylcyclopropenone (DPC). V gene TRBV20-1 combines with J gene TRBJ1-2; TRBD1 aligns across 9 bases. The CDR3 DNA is TGCAGTGCTAAGCCGGGACAGGGCATCTATGGCTACACCTTC. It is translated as CSAKPGQGIYGYTF.